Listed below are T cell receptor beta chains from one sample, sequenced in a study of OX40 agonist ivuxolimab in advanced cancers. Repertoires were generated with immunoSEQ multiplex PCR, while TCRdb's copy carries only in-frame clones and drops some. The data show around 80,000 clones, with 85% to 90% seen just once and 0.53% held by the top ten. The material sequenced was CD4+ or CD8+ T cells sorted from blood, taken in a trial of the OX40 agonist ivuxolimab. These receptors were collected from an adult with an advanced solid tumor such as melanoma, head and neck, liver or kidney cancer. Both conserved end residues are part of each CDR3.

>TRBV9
CASSVQEETQYF
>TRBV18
CASSPPWGAYEQYF
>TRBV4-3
CASSQDVLLSSYEQYF
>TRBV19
CASSIGGFYSNQPQHF
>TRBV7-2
CASSLRTNTEAFF
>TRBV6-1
CASSEATGGIGGQYF
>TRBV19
CASSIGGTGMNTEAFF
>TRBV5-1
CASSSGTGQETQYF
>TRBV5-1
CASSPQPDISYEQYF
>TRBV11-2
CASSFFGTGISYEQYF
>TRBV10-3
CAISESGGRQDIQYF
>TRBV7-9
CASSRRQEAGEQYF
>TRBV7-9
CASSLEAGAHGYTF
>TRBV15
CATSRDQDKTDTQYF
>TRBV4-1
CASSPRGETGELFF
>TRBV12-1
CASSPSRGGWTEAFF
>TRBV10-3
CAIGQSGGGGNQPQHF
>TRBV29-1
CSVRELRDTGELFF
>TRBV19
CASSIGPTRDTDTQYF
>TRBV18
CASSPGRQETQYF
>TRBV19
CASSIIMSRAHQPQHF
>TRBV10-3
CAIGPEETQYF
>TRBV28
CASLTGGTEAFF
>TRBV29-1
CSVGSGLGYTF
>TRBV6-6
CASVRRQDEKLFF
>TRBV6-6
CASSLARFNTEAFF
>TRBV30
CAWSLLFPNEAFF
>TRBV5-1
CASSPTPTGRGNTEAFF
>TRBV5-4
CASSSARDRRNTGELFF
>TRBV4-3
CASSPGQGVPPLHF
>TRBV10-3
CAITGLAGPSHEQFF
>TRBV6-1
CASRRGQVNTEAFF
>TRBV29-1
CSAEARGREQYF
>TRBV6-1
CASSEGQRPAYGYTF
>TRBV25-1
CASSGEGSSYNSPLHF
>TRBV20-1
CSASLAGVGYF
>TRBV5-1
CASSTGPPATNEKLFF